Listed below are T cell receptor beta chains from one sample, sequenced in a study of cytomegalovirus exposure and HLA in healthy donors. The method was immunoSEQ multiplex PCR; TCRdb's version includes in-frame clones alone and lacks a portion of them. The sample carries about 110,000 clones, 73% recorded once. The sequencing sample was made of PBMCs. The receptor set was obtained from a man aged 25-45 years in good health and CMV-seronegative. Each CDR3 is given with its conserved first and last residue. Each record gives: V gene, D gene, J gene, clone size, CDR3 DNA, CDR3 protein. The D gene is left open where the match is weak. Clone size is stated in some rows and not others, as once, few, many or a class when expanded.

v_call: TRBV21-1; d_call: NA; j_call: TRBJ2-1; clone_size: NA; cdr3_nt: TGTGCCAGCAGTTTTAAACGGACTAGCGGGTTGTACAATGAGCAGTTCTTC; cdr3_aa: CASSFKRTSGLYNEQFF
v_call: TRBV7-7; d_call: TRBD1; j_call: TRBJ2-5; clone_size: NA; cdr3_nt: TGTGCCAGCAGCTCGACCGGGACAGGGGCAAAGACCCAGTACTTC; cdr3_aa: CASSSTGTGAKTQYF
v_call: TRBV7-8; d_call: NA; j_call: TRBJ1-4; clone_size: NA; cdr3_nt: TGTGCCAGCAGCTCTTCGGGGATTAACGAAAAACTGTTTTTT; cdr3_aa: CASSSSGINEKLFF
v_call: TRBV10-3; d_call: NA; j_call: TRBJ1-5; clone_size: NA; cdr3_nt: TGTGCCATCGCTGCGGCGGTCGGGGATCAGCCCCAGCATTTT; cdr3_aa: CAIAAAVGDQPQHF
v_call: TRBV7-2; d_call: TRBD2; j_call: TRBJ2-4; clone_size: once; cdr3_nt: TGTGCCAGCAGCTTAGTCTGGACTAGCGAAAACATTCAGTACTTC; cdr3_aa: CASSLVWTSENIQYF
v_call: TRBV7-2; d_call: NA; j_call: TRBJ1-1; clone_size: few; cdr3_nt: TGTGCCAGCAGCGATAGACCGTCAGGGCTGGGGGAAGCTTTCTTT; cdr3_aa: CASSDRPSGLGEAFF
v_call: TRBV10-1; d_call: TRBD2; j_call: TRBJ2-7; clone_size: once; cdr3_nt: TGCGCCAGCAGCCCCGGGACTAGCGGGGTCTACGAGCAGTACTTC; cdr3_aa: CASSPGTSGVYEQYF
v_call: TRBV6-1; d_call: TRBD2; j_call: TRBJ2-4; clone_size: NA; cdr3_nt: TGTGCCAGCAGTGCCGGGACTAGCGGGAGTGACATTCAGTACTTC; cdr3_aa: CASSAGTSGSDIQYF
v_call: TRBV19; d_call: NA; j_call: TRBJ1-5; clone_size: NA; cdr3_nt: TGTGCCAGTAGTACCAACACAGAGGAGGGTCAGCCCCAGCATTTT; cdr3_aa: CASSTNTEEGQPQHF
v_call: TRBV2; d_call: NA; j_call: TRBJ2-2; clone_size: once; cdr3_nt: TGTGTCAGCACGCCGGACACCGGGGAGCTGTTTTTT; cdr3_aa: CVSTPDTGELFF
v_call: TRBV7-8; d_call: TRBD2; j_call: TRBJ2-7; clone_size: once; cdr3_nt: TGTGCCAGCAGCTTAGGACTAGCGCCTACCTACGAGCAGTACTTC; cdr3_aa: CASSLGLAPTYEQYF
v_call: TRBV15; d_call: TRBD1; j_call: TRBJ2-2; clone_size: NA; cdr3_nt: TGTGCCACCAGCAGATCCCGACAGGGCCCTGGGCTCGGGGAGCTGTTTTTT; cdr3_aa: CATSRSRQGPGLGELFF
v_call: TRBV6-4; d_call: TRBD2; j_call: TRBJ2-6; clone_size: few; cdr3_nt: TGTGCCAGCAGCCCGCGATGGATGGGTTCCGGGAGGACAGGGGCCAACGTCCTGACTTTC; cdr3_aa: CASSPRWMGSGRTGANVLTF
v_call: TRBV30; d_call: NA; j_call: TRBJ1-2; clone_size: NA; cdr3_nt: TGTGCCGCGGGGGAATTAACCCTCGGACACTATGGCTACACCTTC; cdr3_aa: CAAGELTLGHYGYTF
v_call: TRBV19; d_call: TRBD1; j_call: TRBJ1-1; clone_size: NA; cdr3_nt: TGTGCCAGTAGTATACTCGGACAGGCCCCGTACACTGAAGCTTTCTTT; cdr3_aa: CASSILGQAPYTEAFF
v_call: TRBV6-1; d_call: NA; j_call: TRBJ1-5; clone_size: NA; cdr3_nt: TGTGCCAGCAGTCTACGGGTCGGGCAGCCCCAGCATTTT; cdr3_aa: CASSLRVGQPQHF
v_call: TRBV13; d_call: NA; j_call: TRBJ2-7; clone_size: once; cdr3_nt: TGTGCCAGCAGCCGGACGGGACTGGGTCTCTCCTACGAGCAGTACTTC; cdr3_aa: CASSRTGLGLSYEQYF
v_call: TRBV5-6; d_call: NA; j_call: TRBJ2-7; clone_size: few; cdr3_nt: TGTGCCAGCAGCTTGAGGCCCGGGACACACTCCTACGAGCAGTACTTC; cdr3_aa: CASSLRPGTHSYEQYF
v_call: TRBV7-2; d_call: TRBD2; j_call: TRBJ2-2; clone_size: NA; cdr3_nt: TGTGCCAGCAGCTTAGTTTACCTAGCGGGGGACTACACCGGGGAGCTGTTTTTT; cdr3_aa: CASSLVYLAGDYTGELFF
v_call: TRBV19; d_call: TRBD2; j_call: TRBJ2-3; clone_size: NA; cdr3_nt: TGTGCCAGTAGACTAGCGGGCAGCACAGATACGCAGTATTTT; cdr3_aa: CASRLAGSTDTQYF
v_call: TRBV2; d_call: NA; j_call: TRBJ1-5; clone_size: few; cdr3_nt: TGTGCCAGCAGTGAAGGGTTACAGGGCAATCAGCCCCAGCATTTT; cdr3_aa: CASSEGLQGNQPQHF
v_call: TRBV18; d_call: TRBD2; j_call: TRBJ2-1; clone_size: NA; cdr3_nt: TGTGCCAGCTCACCACTATTAGCGGGAGGGTCATACAATGAGCAGTTCTTC; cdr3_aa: CASSPLLAGGSYNEQFF
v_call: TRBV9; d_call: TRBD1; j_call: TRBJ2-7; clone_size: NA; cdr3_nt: TGTGCCAGCAGCCCTCGACAGGGGGCCTACGAGCAGTACTTC; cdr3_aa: CASSPRQGAYEQYF
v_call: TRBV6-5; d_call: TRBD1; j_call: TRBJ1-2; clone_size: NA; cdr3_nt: TGTGCCAGCAGGTCGACAGGGGACTATGGCTACACCTTC; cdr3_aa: CASRSTGDYGYTF
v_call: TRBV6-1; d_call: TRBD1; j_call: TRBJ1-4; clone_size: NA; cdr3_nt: TGTGCCAGCAGTGACAACAGGGGGCGCGTTGAAAAACTGTTTTTT; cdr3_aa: CASSDNRGRVEKLFF
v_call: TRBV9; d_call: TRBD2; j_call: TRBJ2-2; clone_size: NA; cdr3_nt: TGTGCCAGCAGCGTAAGGGCTAGCGGGAGTACCGGGGAGCTGTTTTTT; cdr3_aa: CASSVRASGSTGELFF
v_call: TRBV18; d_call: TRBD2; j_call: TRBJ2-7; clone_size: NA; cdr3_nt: TGTGCCAGCTCACGGGAGGGGCCGAACTACGAGCAGTACTTC; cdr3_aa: CASSREGPNYEQYF
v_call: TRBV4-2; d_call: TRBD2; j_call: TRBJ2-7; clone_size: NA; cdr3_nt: TGTGCCAGCAGCCATACCCCGGGACTAGCGGGGGGCTCTACCTACGAGCAGTACTTC; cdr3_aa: CASSHTPGLAGGSTYEQYF
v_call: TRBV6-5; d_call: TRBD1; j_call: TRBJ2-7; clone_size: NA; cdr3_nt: TGTGCCAGCAGCCCCGGGACAGGGGGACCCTACGAGCAGTACTTC; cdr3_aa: CASSPGTGGPYEQYF
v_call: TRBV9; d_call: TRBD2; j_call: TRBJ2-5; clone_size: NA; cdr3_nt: TGTGCCAGCAGCGTAGTAGGGCTAGCGGGGGTGGAGACCCAGTACTTC; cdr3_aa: CASSVVGLAGVETQYF
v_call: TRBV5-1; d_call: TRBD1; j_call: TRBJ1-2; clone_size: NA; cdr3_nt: TGCGCCAGCAGCTTGGGACCGGGACAGGACACCTATGGCTACACCTTC; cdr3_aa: CASSLGPGQDTYGYTF
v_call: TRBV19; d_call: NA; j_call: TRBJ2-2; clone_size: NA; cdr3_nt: TGTGCCAGTAGTATGGAGTCGGGCACCGGGGAGCTGTTTTTT; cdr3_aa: CASSMESGTGELFF
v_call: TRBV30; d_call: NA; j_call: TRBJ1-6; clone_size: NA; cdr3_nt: TGTGCCTGGAATCCCCCGGGAGGGGTTGGTTCACCCCTCCACTTT; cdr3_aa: CAWNPPGGVGSPLHF
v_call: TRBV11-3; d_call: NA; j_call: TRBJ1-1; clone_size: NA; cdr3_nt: TGTGCCAGCAGCTTTGGGAGCACTGAAGCTTTCTTT; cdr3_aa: CASSFGSTEAFF
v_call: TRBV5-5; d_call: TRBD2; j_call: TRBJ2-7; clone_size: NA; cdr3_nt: TGTGCCAGCAGCTTCATCCTAGCGGGGAGCTACGAGCAGTACTTC; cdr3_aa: CASSFILAGSYEQYF
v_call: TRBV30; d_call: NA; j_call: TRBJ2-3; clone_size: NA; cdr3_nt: TGTGCCTGGAGCCGGAATAGTGGGAGTGCAGATACGCAGTATTTT; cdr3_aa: CAWSRNSGSADTQYF
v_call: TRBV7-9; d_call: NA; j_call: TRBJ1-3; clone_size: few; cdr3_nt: TGTGCCAGCAGCTGGGTAGGTTCCGGGGGAACTGGAAACACCATATATTTT; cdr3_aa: CASSWVGSGGTGNTIYF
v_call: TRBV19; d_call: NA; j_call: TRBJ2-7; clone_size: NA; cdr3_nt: TGTGCCAGTAGTATAGCCCCCTCGGGGGCCTACGAGCAGTACTTC; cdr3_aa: CASSIAPSGAYEQYF
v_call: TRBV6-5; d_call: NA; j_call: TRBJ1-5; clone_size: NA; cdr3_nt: TGTGCCAGCAGCCGTAATAGCAATCAGCCCCAGCATTTT; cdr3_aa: CASSRNSNQPQHF
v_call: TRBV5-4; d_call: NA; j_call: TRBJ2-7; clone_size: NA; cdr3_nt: TGTGCCAGCAGCTCACGGGGCTACGAGCAGTACTTC; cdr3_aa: CASSSRGYEQYF
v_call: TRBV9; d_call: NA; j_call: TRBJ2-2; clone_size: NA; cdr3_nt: TGTGCCAGCAGTGCGGACAGCGGCACCGGGGAGCTGTTTTTT; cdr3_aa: CASSADSGTGELFF
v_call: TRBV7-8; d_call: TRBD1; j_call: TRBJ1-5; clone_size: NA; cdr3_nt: TGTGCCAGCAGCTGGGACAGGGGGAATCAGCCCCAGCATTTT; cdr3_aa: CASSWDRGNQPQHF
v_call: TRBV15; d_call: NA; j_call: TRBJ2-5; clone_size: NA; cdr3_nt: TGTGCCACCAGCAGCATGATACGGGGTACAAGGCAGGAGACCCAGTACTTC; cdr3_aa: CATSSMIRGTRQETQYF
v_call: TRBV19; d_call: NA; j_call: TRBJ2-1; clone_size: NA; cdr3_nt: TGTGCCAGTAGTCCCTACTTCGCCGATGAGCAGTTCTTC; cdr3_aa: CASSPYFADEQFF
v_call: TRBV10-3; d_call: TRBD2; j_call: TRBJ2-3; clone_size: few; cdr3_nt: TGTGCCATCAGTGAGGGACTAGCGGGTATAGCAGATACGCAGTATTTT; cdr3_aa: CAISEGLAGIADTQYF
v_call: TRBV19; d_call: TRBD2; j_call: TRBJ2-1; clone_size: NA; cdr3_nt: TGTGCCAGTACCATATCTAGCGGGAGCCGGTCTGGTGAGCAGTTCTTC; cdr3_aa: CASTISSGSRSGEQFF
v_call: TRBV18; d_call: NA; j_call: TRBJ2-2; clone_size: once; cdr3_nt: TGTGCCAGCTCACCAATGGGGCAGGGTTTGAGCACCGGGGAGCTGTTTTTT; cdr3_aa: CASSPMGQGLSTGELFF
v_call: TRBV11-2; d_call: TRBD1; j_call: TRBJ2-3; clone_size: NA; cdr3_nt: TGTGCCAGCAGCTGGGACAGGGGGGCAGATACGCAGTATTTT; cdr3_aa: CASSWDRGADTQYF
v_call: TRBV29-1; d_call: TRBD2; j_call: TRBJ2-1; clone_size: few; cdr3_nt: TGCAGCGTTGTGTTTGGTGCGGGAGGGGGTCGGAATGAGCAGTTCTTC; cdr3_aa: CSVVFGAGGGRNEQFF
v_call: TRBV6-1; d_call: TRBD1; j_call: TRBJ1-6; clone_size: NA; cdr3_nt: TGTGCCAGCAGTGTTGGGGCGGGACAGCATTCACCCCTCCACTTT; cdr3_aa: CASSVGAGQHSPLHF